The next 14 T cell receptor beta chains were all read from a single sample in a study of human T cells and chemical hapten exposure. TCRdb ran MiXCR on the RACE reads and lists one entry per CDR3 protein. The sample has 360,000 or so distinct CDR3 sequences, more than 5% seen once. Time point defined: patch test 2, 6 weeks after DPC sensitization. Regarding treatment: therapeutic diphenylcyclopropenone sensitization with weekly scalp DPC. The input for sequencing was whole blood, taken in connection with sensitization to the hapten diphenylcyclopropenone (DPC). Source of these receptors: a woman between 18 and 29 years old with alopecia areata. Some clones in this sample may be carry-over from other donors' samples.

The chain joins TRBV28 to TRBJ2-3, with TRBD1 matching over 9 bases. V shed 4 bases and J 4 bases; nucleotides not matched to a gene: 9. CDR3 length: 16 residues. Germline V gene lookup returns CDR1 MDHEN and CDR2 SYDVKM. The CDR3 DNA reads TGTGCCAGCAGTTCCCGGGACAGGGTTATATCAGATACGCAGTATTTT. Its translation is CASSSRDRVISDTQYF.

V is TRBV2 and J is TRBJ2-1; D may be TRBD2 (7 bases). Germline loops: CDR1 SNHLY, CDR2 FYNNEI. Between the trimmed V and J ends, which lost 8 bases and 12 bases, there was a span of 29 bases. The CDR3 covers 16 residues. CDR3 in amino acids: CASGSGGGGRTLGQFF. The CDR3 bases are TGTGCCAGCGGATCCGGCGGCGGGGGCCGTACTCTCGGGCAGTTCTTC.

This chain joins TRBV14 and TRBJ1-4; possibly TRBD1 for D (5 bases). Trimming took 5 bases from V and 0 from J, leaving 16 bases between them. This CDR3 comprises 17 residues. Germline lookup yields CDR1 SGHDN and CDR2 FVKESK. CDR3 nucleotides: TGTGCCAGCAGCGCCGCGTGGGGGAAGTCAACTAATGAAAAACTGTTTTTT. It codes for CASSAAWGKSTNEKLFF.

This clonotype was seen a handful of times. This chain connects TRBV18 to TRBJ2-5, with TRBD2 matching 10 bases. The ends lost 4 bases at V and 3 bases at J; junction bases unmatched: 5. CDR1 is KGHSH and CDR2 is LQKENI in the germline V gene. This CDR3 contains 15 residues. CDR3 sequence reads: CASSLRTSGEETQYF. CDR3 DNA sequence: TGTGCCAGCTCACTACGTACTAGCGGGGAAGAGACCCAGTACTTC.

This clonotype was counted many times. CDR3 DNA: TGCGCCAGCAGCCAAGAGTTACAGGGGGCTTTTGGCTACACCTTC. This gives the protein CASSQELQGAFGYTF. The gene calls are TRBV4-3 and TRBJ1-2, with 9 bases that match TRBD1. The CDR3 length is 15 residues. Germline trimming cut 0 bases from V and 7 bases from J; bases unmatched to any gene: 6. CDR1 LGHNA and CDR2 YSLEER come from the germline V gene.

This rearrangement joins TRBV10-3 to TRBJ2-3; TRBD2 aligns across 7 bases. This CDR3 region has 15 residues. Germline values: CDR1 ENHRY, CDR2 SYGVKD. V was pared by 5 bases and J by 6 bases, with 11 bases of the junction left unmatched. CDR3 coding DNA: TGTGCCATCAGTTCTCGGGGGGACCCGCCGGATACGCAGTATTTT. It specifies CAISSRGDPPDTQYF.

This clonotype occurred many times. The chain links TRBV28 to TRBJ1-5; weak D call: TRBD1 (5 bases). The CDR3 spans 15 residues. The V gene lost 7 bases and the J gene lost 2 bases, with 15 bases spanning the gap. Germline V CDR1 and CDR2: MDHEN, SYDVKM. CDR3 protein: CASTYDSVGNQPQHF. For the CDR3, the DNA is TGTGCCAGCACCTACGACAGTGTGGGCAATCAGCCCCAGCATTTT.

This clonotype came up many times. The rearrangement uses TRBV12-3 or TRBV12-4 and TRBJ1-1; D ambiguous. The CDR3 length is 14 residues. Trimming removed 2 bases at V and 1 base at J, with 8 bases between. The chain's CDR3 is CASSLFLENTEAFF. The CDR3 nucleotides read TGTGCCAGCAGTTTATTCCTGGAGAACACTGAAGCTTTCTTT.

This clonotype was seen a handful of times. The chain recombines TRBV6-5 with TRBJ1-1; 7 nucleotides align to TRBD1. This CDR3 is built from 15 residues. V gave up 5 bases and J gave up 0 bases; unmatched junction bases: 6. The germline gives CDR1 MNHEY, CDR2 SVGAGI. CDR3 DNA: TGTGCCAGCAGTACAGAGACAGGGATGAACACTGAAGCTTTCTTT. This sequence encodes CASSTETGMNTEAFF.

V is TRBV5-1 and J is TRBJ2-5, with TRBD2 identical over 12 bases. CDR1 and CDR2 (germline): SGHRS, YFSETQ. Losses at the gene ends were 1 base for V and 2 bases for J; bases not matched to a gene: 3. The CDR3 extends over 16 amino acids. This CDR3 reads CASSLTTSGGQETQYF. The CDR3 DNA reads as TGCGCCAGCAGCTTGACGACTAGCGGGGGTCAAGAGACCCAGTACTTC.

The chain recombines TRBV6-5 with TRBJ2-3; D is undetermined. In germline, CDR1 is MNHEY, CDR2 SVGAGI. The CDR3 has 16 amino acids. The ends were cut back, 11 bases at V and 0 bases at J, with 21 bases in the middle. CDR3 bases: TGTGCCTCCCAAGATGGGAAGACAACTAGCACAGATACGCAGTATTTT. It encodes CASQDGKTTSTDTQYF.

The CDR3 region is CASSYSSAGGSSYEQYF. CDR3 nucleotides: TGTGCCAGCAGTTACTCCTCGGCCGGGGGGAGCTCCTACGAGCAGTACTTC. This sequence joins TRBV6-5 and TRBJ2-7; 7 bases align to TRBD2. The CDR3 has 17 amino acids. Per germline, CDR1 MNHEY and CDR2 SVGAGI. V gave up 0 bases and J gave up 0 bases; unmatched junction bases: 8.

The chain links TRBV29-1 to TRBJ2-4; D uncertain. The CDR3 runs 12 residues. V was shortened by 7 bases and J by 8 bases, with 15 bases between the two germline ends. The germline gives CDR1 SQVTM, CDR2 ANQGSEA. The CDR3 region is CSGGERRDIQYF. CDR3 nucleotide sequence: TGCAGCGGTGGCGAGAGAAGGGACATTCAGTACTTC.

This chain joins TRBV7-2 and TRBJ2-5, with a tentative D call TRBD2 (6 bases). CDR1 is SGHTA, CDR2 FQGNSA, per germline. The V end lost 5 bases, the J end lost 1 base, and 17 bases lay between the germline ends. The CDR3 runs 16 residues. The CDR3 reads CASSPRLGWGQETQYF. The CDR3 DNA is TGTGCCAGCAGCCCGCGACTAGGATGGGGCCAAGAGACCCAGTACTTC. Drawing the rest from reference TRBV7-2 and TRBJ2-5, the complete variable domain is GAGVSQSPSNKVTEKGKDVELRCDPISGHTALYWYRQSLGQGLEFLIYFQGNSAPDKSGLPSDRFSAERTGGSVSTLTIQRTQQEDSAVYLCASSPRLGWGQETQYFGPGTRLLVL.